This T cell receptor beta chain was obtained from a study of blood T cell repertoires in COVID-19. Per the original methods: Estimated nucleated cell counts came from reference gene primer amplification. Sequenced by immunoSEQ multiplex PCR; TCRdb stores in-frame clones only, minus some. That table supplies the V and J calls and clone size; D and trimming were determined from the DNA. The table has about 160,000 clones, around 89% seen once. The CDR3 has 18 amino acids. V was pared by 0 bases and J by 3 bases, with 15 bases between. The germline gives CDR1 LGHNA, CDR2 YNFKEQ. This TCR derives from a woman aged 50 to 65 who had recovered from COVID-19. Sequenced material: PBMCs or T cells enriched from blood (not recorded which). J is TRBJ2-6 and V is TRBV4-2; no clear D. The CDR3 here is CASSQENLAVNGANVLTF. The CDR3 DNA reads as TGTGCCAGCAGCCAAGAAAATTTGGCGGTCAATGGGGCCAACGTCCTGACTTTC.